This TCR beta chain was captured by sequencing in a study of blood T cell repertoires in COVID-19. About the research overall: The United States, Italy and Spain supplied acute and convalescent COVID-19 samples. The analysed material was cDNA or gDNA that came from T cells, B-cell-depleted T cells, or PBMCs.

In the original analysis: By means of reference gene primer amplification, nucleated cell counts were estimated. Libraries were prepared by immunoSEQ multiplex PCR; TCRdb keeps only in-frame clonotypes and omits some of them. D and trimming come from the DNA, and the V and J calls and clone size come from that table. This table holds 250,000 to 350,000 clones, roughly 90% found once. This clone was observed once. Sequencing was carried out using peripheral blood. This sequence was found in a man between 18 and 35 years old with active or convalescent COVID-19.

The CDR3 sequence: CASSPFRWAGYEQYF. CDR3 DNA: TGTGCCAGCAGTCCCTTCCGTTGGGCCGGCTACGAGCAGTACTTC. The rearrangement links TRBV28 to TRBJ2-7, with no clear D. This CDR3 contains 15 residues. The V gene's germline CDR1 is MDHEN and CDR2 SYDVKM. V gave up 5 bases and J gave up 3 bases, with 17 bases separating them.